By share, the clone carrying this T cell receptor beta chain ranks as medium-sized. Its antigen is unknown. CDR3 length: 11 residues. Germline V gene sequence: CDR1 SGHDN, CDR2 FVKESK. J was trimmed by 11 bases and V by 1 base; bases with no gene match: 2. This entry comes from a study of vaccination and CD4 T cells after COVID-19. CD4+ T cells that had been cultured provided DNA sequenced with the Oncomine TCR Beta short-read assay. TCRdb re-analysed the PCR reads in MiXCR, keeping a single row per CDR3 protein. The sample records roughly 15,000 distinct CDR3 sequences, around 55% being singletons. Treatment specified: approximately 11-day PBMC culture with coronavirus spike peptide pools or control peptides (ViraFEST assay). ViraFEST expanded antigen-specific T cells with peptide pools, then sequenced TCRs.

V is TRBV14 and J is TRBJ2-7; 7 nucleotides line up with TRBD2. The sequencing input was CD4+ T cells from blood, cultured in vitro. This TCR was recovered from a human donor who had recovered from COVID-19. The CDR3 nucleotides read TGTGCCAGCAGCCAAGGACTAGCCGAGTACTTC. This translates into CASSQGLAEYF. Looking up the rest from reference TRBV14 and TRBJ2-7 gives the full variable domain: EAGVTQFPSHSVIEKGQTVTLRCDPISGHDNLYWYRRVMGKEIKFLLHFVKESKQDESGMPNNRFLAERTGGTYSTLKVQPAELEDSGVYFCASSQGLAEYFGPGTRLTVT.